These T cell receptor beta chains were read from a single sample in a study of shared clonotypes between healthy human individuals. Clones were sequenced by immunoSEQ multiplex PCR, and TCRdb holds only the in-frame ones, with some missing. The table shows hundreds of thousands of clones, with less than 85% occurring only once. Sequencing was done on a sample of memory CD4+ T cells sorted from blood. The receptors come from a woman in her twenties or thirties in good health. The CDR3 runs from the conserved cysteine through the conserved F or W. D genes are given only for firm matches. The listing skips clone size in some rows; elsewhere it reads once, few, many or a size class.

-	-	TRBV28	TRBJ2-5	CASSSQPHQETQYF	TGTGCCAGCAGTTCCCAGCCCCACCAAGAGACCCAGTACTTC
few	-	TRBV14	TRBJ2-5	CASSSFETQYF	TGTGCCAGCAGCTCGTTTGAGACCCAGTACTTC
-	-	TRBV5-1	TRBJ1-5	CASSLEGGGNQPQHF	TGCGCCAGCAGCTTGGAGGGTGGTGGCAATCAGCCCCAGCATTTT
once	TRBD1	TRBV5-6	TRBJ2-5	CASSWGQPTQETQYF	TGTGCCAGCAGCTGGGGACAGCCAACACAAGAGACCCAGTACTTC
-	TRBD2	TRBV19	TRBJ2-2	CASSSPGLAGVSTGELFF	TGTGCCAGTAGTAGCCCGGGACTAGCGGGAGTAAGCACCGGGGAGCTGTTTTTT
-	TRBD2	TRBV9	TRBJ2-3	CASSASGKSDTQYF	TGTGCCAGCAGCGCCAGCGGGAAATCAGATACGCAGTATTTT
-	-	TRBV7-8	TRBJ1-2	CASSPGVDGYTF	TGTGCCAGCAGCCCGGGGGTGGATGGCTACACCTTC
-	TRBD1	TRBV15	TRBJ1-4	CATSREGQGDEKLFF	TGTGCCACCAGCAGAGAGGGACAGGGTGATGAAAAACTGTTTTTT
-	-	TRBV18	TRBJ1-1	CASSPGDGNTEAFF	TGTGCCAGCTCACCAGGGGATGGGAACACTGAAGCTTTCTTT
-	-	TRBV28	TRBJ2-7	CASSLAGGTTYEQYF	TGTGCCAGCAGTCTTGCCGGAGGAACCACCTACGAGCAGTACTTC
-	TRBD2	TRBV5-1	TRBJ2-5	CASSPGGSEETQYF	TGCGCCAGCAGCCCGGGGGGGTCCGAAGAGACCCAGTACTTC
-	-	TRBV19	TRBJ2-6	CASSLRYSGANVLTF	TGTGCCAGTAGTTTGAGATACTCTGGGGCCAACGTCCTGACTTTC
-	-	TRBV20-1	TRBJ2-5	CSARQETQYF	TGCAGTGCTAGACAAGAGACCCAGTACTTC
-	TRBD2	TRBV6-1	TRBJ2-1	CASSGLAGGYNEQFF	TGTGCCAGCAGTGGACTAGCGGGCGGGTACAATGAGCAGTTCTTC
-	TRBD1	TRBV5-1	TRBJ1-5	CASSEGTGYSNQPQHF	TGCGCCAGCAGCGAGGGGACAGGATATAGCAATCAGCCCCAGCATTTT
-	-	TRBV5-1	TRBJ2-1	CASSLLGYEQFF	TGCGCCAGCAGCTTGCTGGGCTATGAGCAGTTCTTC
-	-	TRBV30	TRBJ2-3	CAWNRGGSTDTQYF	TGTGCCTGGAATAGGGGCGGGAGCACAGATACGCAGTATTTT
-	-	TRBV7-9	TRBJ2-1	CASSLGKGDSGTYNEQFF	TGTGCCAGCAGCTTAGGGAAGGGGGACTCCGGCACCTACAATGAGCAGTTCTTC
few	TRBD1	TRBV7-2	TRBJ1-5	CASSLRGQGDNQPQHF	TGTGCCAGCAGCTTAAGGGGGCAGGGCGACAATCAGCCCCAGCATTTT
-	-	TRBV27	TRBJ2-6	CASSRDSGANVLTF	TGTGCCAGCAGCCGGGACTCTGGGGCCAACGTCCTGACTTTC
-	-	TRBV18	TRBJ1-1	CASSRDIGTEAFF	TGTGCCAGCTCACGGGACATCGGGACTGAAGCTTTCTTT
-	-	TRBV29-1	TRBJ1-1	CSVEGRMNTEAFF	TGCAGCGTTGAGGGACGGATGAACACTGAAGCTTTCTTT
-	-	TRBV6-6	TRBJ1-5	CASSFTGYSNQPQHF	TGTGCCAGCAGTTTTACAGGGTACAGCAATCAGCCCCAGCATTTT
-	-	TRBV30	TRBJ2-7	CAWSRGTVTYEQYF	TGTGCCTGGAGTCGCGGGACCGTCACCTACGAGCAGTACTTC
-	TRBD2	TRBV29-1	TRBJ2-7	CSVAGGSPGHEQYF	TGCAGCGTTGCCGGCGGGAGTCCGGGGCACGAGCAGTACTTC
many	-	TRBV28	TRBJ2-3	CASIRRGQGTDTQYF	TGTGCCAGCATCAGAAGGGGTCAGGGCACAGATACGCAGTATTTT